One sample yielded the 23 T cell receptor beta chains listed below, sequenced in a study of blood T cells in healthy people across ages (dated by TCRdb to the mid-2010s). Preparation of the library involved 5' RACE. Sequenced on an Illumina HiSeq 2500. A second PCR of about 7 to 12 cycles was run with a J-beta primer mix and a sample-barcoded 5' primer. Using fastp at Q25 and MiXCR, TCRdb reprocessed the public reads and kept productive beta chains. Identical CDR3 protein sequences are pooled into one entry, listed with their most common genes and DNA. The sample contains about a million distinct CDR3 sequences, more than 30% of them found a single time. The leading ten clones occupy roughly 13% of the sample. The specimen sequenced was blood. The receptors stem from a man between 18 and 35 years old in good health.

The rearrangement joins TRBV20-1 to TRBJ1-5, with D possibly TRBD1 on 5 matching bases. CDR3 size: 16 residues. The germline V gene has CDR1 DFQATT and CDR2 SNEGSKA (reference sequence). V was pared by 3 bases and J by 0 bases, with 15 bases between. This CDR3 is CSASRDRGYSNQPQHF. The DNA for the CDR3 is TGCAGTGCTAGTCGGGATAGGGGTTATAGCAATCAGCCCCAGCATTTT.

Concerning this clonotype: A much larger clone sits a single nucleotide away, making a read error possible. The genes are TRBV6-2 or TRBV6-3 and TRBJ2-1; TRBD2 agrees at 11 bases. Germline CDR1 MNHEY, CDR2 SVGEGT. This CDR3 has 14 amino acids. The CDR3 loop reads CASSWTSGYNEPFF. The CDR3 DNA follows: TGTGCCAGCAGTTGGACTAGCGGGTACAATGAGCCGTTCTTC.

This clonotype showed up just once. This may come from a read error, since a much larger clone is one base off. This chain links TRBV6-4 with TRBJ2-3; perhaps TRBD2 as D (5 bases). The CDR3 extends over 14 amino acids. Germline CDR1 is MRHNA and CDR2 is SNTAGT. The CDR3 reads CASSEGPSTDMQYF. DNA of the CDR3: TGTGCCAGCAGTGAGGGTCCTAGCACAGATATGCAGTATTTT.

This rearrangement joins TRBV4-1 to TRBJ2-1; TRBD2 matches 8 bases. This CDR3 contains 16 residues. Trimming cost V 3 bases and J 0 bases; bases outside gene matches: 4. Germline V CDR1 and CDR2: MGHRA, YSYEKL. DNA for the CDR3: TGCGCCAGCAGCCAGACTACTAGCGGCTCCTACAATGAGCAGTTCTTC. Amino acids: CASSQTTSGSYNEQFF.

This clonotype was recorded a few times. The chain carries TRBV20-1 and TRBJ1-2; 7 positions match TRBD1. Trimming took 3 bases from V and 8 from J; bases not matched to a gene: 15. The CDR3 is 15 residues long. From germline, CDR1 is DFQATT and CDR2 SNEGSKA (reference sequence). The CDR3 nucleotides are TGCAGTGCTAGTAGCACAGGGGCTACCTTCGAAGGCTACACCTTC. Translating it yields CSASSTGATFEGYTF.

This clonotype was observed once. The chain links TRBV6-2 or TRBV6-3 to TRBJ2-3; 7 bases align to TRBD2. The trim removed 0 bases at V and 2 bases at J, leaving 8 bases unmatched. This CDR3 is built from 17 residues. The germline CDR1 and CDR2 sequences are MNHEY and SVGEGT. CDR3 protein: CASSYSYASGTTDTQYF. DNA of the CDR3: TGTGCCAGCAGTTACTCTTATGCTAGCGGAACCACAGATACGCAGTATTTT.

CDR3 region: CASSDRRIGVLSYEQYF. Here the CDR3 DNA reads TGTGCCAGCAGCGATAGAAGGATCGGGGTTTTGTCCTACGAGCAGTACTTC. This rearrangement joins TRBV9 to TRBJ2-4, with D perhaps matching TRBD2 (5 bases). The end of the DNA is better explained by TRBJ2-7, so the J call may be wrong. CDR1 and CDR2 from the germline V gene are SGDLS and YYNGEE. This CDR3 has 17 residues.

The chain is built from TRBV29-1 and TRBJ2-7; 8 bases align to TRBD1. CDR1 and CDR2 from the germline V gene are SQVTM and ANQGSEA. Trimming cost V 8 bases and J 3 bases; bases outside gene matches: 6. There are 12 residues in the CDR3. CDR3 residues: CSIRTGYYEQYF. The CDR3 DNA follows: TGCAGCATCCGGACAGGGTACTACGAGCAGTACTTC.

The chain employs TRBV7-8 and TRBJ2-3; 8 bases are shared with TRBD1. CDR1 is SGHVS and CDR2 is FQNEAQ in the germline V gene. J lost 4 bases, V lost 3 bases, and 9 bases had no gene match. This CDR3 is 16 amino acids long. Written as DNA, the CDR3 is TGTGCCAGCAGCTTCCCACAGGGGGGACTCTCAGATACGCAGTATTTT. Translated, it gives CASSFPQGGLSDTQYF.

DNA of the CDR3: TGCGCCAGCAGCCAAGATTTTGCTAGCGGACAAGAGACCCAGTACTTC. Translation gives CASSQDFASGQETQYF. The rearrangement uses TRBV4-3 and TRBJ2-5, with 7 bases that match TRBD2. CDR3 length equals 16 residues. Trimming removed 0 bases from V and 2 bases from J; junction bases left unmatched: 6. Germline V gene sequence: CDR1 LGHNA, CDR2 YSLEER.

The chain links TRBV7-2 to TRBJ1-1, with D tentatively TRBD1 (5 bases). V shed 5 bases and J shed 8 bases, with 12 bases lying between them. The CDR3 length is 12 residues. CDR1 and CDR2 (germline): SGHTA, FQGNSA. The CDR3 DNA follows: TGTGCCAGCAGCCCGGGGGTGGGGGAAGCTTTCTTT. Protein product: CASSPGVGEAFF.

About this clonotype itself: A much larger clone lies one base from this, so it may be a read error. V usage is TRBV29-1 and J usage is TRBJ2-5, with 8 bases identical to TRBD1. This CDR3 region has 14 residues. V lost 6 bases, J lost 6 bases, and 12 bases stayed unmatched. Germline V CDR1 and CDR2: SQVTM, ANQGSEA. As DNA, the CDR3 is TGCAGCGTAGAGGCAGGGGGCATCAGGAAGACCCAGTACTTC. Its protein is CSVEAGGIRKTQYF.

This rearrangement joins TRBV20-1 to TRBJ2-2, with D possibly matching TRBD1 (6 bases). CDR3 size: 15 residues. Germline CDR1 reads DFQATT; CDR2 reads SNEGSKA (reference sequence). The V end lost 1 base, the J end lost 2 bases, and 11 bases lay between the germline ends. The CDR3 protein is CSARVQGLNTGELFF. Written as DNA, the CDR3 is TGCAGTGCTAGAGTTCAGGGGTTAAACACCGGGGAGCTGTTTTTT.

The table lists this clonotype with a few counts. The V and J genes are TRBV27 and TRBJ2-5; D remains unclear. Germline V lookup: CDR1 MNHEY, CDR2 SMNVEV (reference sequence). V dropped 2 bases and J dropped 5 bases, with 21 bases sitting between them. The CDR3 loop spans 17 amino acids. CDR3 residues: CASSLTHKGRSWETQYF. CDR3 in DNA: TGTGCCAGCAGTTTAACTCATAAGGGCCGCAGCTGGGAGACCCAGTACTTC.

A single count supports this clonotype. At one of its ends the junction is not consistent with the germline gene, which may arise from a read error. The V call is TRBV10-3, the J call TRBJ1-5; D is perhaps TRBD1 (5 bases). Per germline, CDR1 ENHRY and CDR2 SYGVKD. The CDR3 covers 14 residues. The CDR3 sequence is CAASGRDGNQPQHF. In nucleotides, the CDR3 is TGCGCCGCATCAGGGCGAGATGGCAATCAGCCCCAGCATTTT.

The CDR3 sequence is CASSKVCFFDREGNQPQHF. In DNA, the CDR3 is TGTGCCAGCAGCAAAGTTTGCTTTTTTGACAGGGAAGGGAATCAGCCCCAGCATTTT. The chain couples TRBV21-1 to TRBJ1-5; the DNA was not compared with TRBD1, the D call given in the table. TRBV21-1 is a recognized pseudogene. The length of the CDR3 is 19 residues.

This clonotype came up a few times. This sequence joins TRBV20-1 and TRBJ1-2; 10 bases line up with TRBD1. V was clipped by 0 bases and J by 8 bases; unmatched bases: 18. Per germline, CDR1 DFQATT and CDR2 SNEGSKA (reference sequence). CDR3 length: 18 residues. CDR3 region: CSARDWGQGSLGSWGYTF. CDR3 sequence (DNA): TGCAGTGCTAGAGATTGGGGACAGGGGTCGCTTGGGTCTTGGGGCTACACCTTC.

CDR3 region: CSARFPTQPKNIQYF. The CDR3 region has the DNA TGCAGTGCTAGATTTCCGACTCAGCCCAAAAACATTCAGTACTTC. This rearrangement joins TRBV20-1 to TRBJ2-4; D not resolved. With 2 bases removed from V and 2 bases from J, the gap between germline ends came to 13 bases. This CDR3 spans 15 amino acids. The V gene's germline CDR1 is DFQATT and CDR2 SNEGSKA (reference sequence).

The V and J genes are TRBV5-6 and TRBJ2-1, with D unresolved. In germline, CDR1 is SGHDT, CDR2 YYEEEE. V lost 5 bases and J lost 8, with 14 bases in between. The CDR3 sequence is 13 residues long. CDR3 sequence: CASSWYSRYEQFF. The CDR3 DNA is TGTGCCAGCAGTTGGTACTCCCGCTATGAGCAGTTCTTC.

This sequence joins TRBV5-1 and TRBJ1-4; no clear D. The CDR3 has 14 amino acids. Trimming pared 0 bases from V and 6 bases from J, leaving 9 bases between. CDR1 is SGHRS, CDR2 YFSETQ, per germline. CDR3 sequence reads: CASSLGRPDEKLFF. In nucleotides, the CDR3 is TGCGCCAGCAGCTTGGGGCGACCCGATGAAAAACTGTTTTTT.

CDR3: CASSLGTSAGELFF. In nucleotides, the CDR3 is TGTGCCAGCAGCCTCGGGACTAGCGCCGGGGAGCTGTTTTTT. The genes are TRBV5-4 and TRBJ2-2, with 10 bases aligning to TRBD2. V lost 4 bases and J lost 6; bases outside the gene matches: 3. The CDR3 is made up of 14 amino acids. Germline CDR1 SGHNT, CDR2 YYREEE (reference sequence).

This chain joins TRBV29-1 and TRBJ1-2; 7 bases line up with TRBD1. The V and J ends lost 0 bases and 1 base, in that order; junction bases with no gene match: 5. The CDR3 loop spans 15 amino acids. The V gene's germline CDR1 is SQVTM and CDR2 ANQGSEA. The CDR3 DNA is TGCAGCGTTGAAGACCCGGGACAGATTAACTATGGCTACACCTTC. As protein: CSVEDPGQINYGYTF.

The CDR3 here is CSARRTSHRSNEQFF. CDR3 DNA sequence: TGCAGTGCTAGAAGGACTAGCCATCGGTCCAATGAGCAGTTCTTC. The rearrangement joins TRBV20-1 to TRBJ2-1; 8 bases line up with TRBD2. Germline trimming cut 2 bases from V and 6 bases from J; bases unmatched to any gene: 9. This CDR3 has 15 amino acids. Germline CDR1 is DFQATT and CDR2 is SNEGSKA (reference sequence).